Listed below are T cell receptor beta chains from one sample, sequenced in a study of T cells in Graves' hyperthyroidism and ophthalmopathy. Via MiXCR, TCRdb re-called the multiplex PCR reads, giving one row per CDR3 protein. The sample contains about 690,000 distinct CDR3 sequences, 15% to 20% of which appear only once. The sequenced sample was blood. Source of these receptors: a man aged 45-65 years with Graves' hyperthyroidism. The CDR3 runs from the conserved cysteine through the conserved F or W. D genes are given only for firm matches. The size of a clone is reported for some rows only, either as once, few or many, or as a class for expanded clones.

TRBJ2-7 TRBD2 few TRBV29-1 TGCAGCGTGGGACTAGCGGGAGTCCCCTACGAGCAGTACTTC CSVGLAGVPYEQYF
TRBJ2-1 - once TRBV11-1 TGTGCCAGCAGCCAAGAGCCCGAAAGCTCCTACAATGAGCAGTTCTTC CASSQEPESSYNEQFF
TRBJ2-2 - few TRBV20-1 TGCAGTGCTATGCCAGGCGCGAACACCGGGGAGCTGTTTTTT CSAMPGANTGELFF
TRBJ2-3 TRBD2 many TRBV19 TGTGCCAGTAGTCTGATACTCCTTTGGACTAGCGGGAGGAGCACAGATACGCAGTATTTT CASSLILLWTSGRSTDTQYF
TRBJ1-4 - many TRBV30 TGTGCCTGGAGCTCGATCACCTCGGATCTAAATGAAAAACTGTTTTTT CAWSSITSDLNEKLFF
TRBJ2-2 - many TRBV28 TGTGCCAGCAGGCTCCCCAGGGAACCCGGGGAGCTGTTTTTT CASRLPREPGELFF
TRBJ2-2 - few TRBV14 TGTGCCAGCAGCCAAGTCCGAAACGGCGGGGAGCTGTTTTTT CASSQVRNGGELFF
TRBJ1-2 - - TRBV25-1 TGTGCCAGCTGCGAACAGGAGAACTATGGCTACACCTTC CASCEQENYGYTF
TRBJ2-5 TRBD1 many TRBV10-3 TGTGCCATCAGTGATGGTTCTGTACGGACAGGCCAAGAGACCCAGTACTTC CAISDGSVRTGQETQYF
TRBJ1-1 - many TRBV20-1 TGCAGTGCTACCAGGGGCGGCGTCACTGAAGCTTTCTTT CSATRGGVTEAFF
TRBJ2-5 TRBD2 many TRBV27 TGTGCCAGCAGTTTCTACAGCGGGAGTGAGACCCAGTACTTC CASSFYSGSETQYF
TRBJ2-3 TRBD2 once TRBV11-2 TGTGCCAGCAGCCGTAGCGGGAGGATTGCGGATACGCAGTATTTT CASSRSGRIADTQYF
TRBJ2-1 - - TRBV6-1 TGTGCCAGCAGTGAACCAGGGGGAGGTTTCGATGAGCAGTTCTTC CASSEPGGGFDEQFF
TRBJ2-5 TRBD1 many TRBV11-2 TGTGCCAGCAGCTTGGGACAGGGAAGGGGACAAGAGACCCAGTACTTC CASSLGQGRGQETQYF
TRBJ2-7 - - TRBV27 TGTGCCAGCAGTTTATCGGGATCCTCGATCTACGAGCAGTACTTC CASSLSGSSIYEQYF
TRBJ2-3 - few TRBV28 TGTGCCAGCAGCGGGACCGTCCCCAGCACAGATACGCAGTATTTT CASSGTVPSTDTQYF
TRBJ2-1 - many TRBV15 TGTGCCACCAGCGGCCCCGAGGCGGTGGTGCTAGGGGACTACAATGAGCAGTTCTTC CATSGPEAVVLGDYNEQFF
TRBJ2-1 - many TRBV7-2 TGTGCCAGCAGCTTTTCCACAGGGTCCTACAATGAGCAGTTCTTC CASSFSTGSYNEQFF
TRBJ2-7 TRBD2 - TRBV20-1 TGCAGTGCGGAGGCCGGGACTAGCGGGAGGTACGAGCAGTACTTC CSAEAGTSGRYEQYF
TRBJ2-6 - many TRBV2 TGTGCCAGCAGCGTTGGCCGCTCTGGGGCCAACGTCCTGACTTTC CASSVGRSGANVLTF
TRBJ2-1 - - TRBV19 TGTGCCAGTAGAAAGAACCTGGACAATGAGCAGTTCTTC CASRKNLDNEQFF
TRBJ2-4 TRBD2 many TRBV28 TGTGCCAGCAGTTTGGGAGGGAGGGAAAACATTCAGTACTTC CASSLGGRENIQYF
TRBJ2-3 TRBD2 many TRBV28 TGTGCCAGCAGTTTAGTTCTAGCGGGAGCGACAGATACGCAGTATTTT CASSLVLAGATDTQYF
TRBJ2-7 TRBD2 - TRBV5-4 TGTGCCAGCAGCGTGGGAGGGTACGAGCAGTACTTC CASSVGGYEQYF
TRBJ2-1 - many TRBV10-1 TGCGCCAGCAGTGGTACAGTATCGGGAAATGAGCAGTTCTTC CASSGTVSGNEQFF
TRBJ2-2 - few TRBV27 TGTGCCAGCAGTTTTTCATCTGGACCATACACCGGGGAGCTGTTTTTT CASSFSSGPYTGELFF
TRBJ2-5 - many TRBV7-2 TGTGCCAGCAGCTTCCACGGGGTCCAAGAGACCCAGTACTTC CASSFHGVQETQYF
TRBJ2-7 TRBD2 few TRBV4-1 TGCGCCAGCAGCCAAGTCTGGAGGGAGGGCAGCGAGCAGTACTTC CASSQVWREGSEQYF
TRBJ1-1 - - TRBV18 TGTGCCAGCTCACCATCCCCGGGAACGAACACTGAAGCTTTCTTT CASSPSPGTNTEAFF
TRBJ1-1 TRBD1 many TRBV29-1 TGCAGCGTTCCTCCGGGACAGAGGTTGAACACTGAAGCTTTCTTT CSVPPGQRLNTEAFF
TRBJ2-1 - - TRBV7-3 TGTGCCAGCAGCAACCGGGACTCCGGGCGGGTGTTCTTC CASSNRDSGRVFF
TRBJ1-2 TRBD1 few TRBV29-1 TGCAGCGTTGAGGGGGGACAGGGGCCATCTAACTATGGCTACACCTTC CSVEGGQGPSNYGYTF
TRBJ1-4 - many TRBV11-2 TGTGCCAGCAGCTTAATGGGTGCAACTAATGAAAAACTGTTTTTT CASSLMGATNEKLFF
TRBJ2-7 - few TRBV5-1 TGCGCCAGCAGCTTGGAAGGGGTCGGCGAGCAGTACTTC CASSLEGVGEQYF
TRBJ1-4 - - TRBV7-6 TGTGCCAGCAGTCCTGGTGCGGGGGGTCATGATGAAAAACTGTTTTTT CASSPGAGGHDEKLFF
TRBJ2-7 TRBD2 many TRBV24-1 TGTGCCACCAGTGATTTTAAGCGGGGGGCCTACGAGCAGTACTTC CATSDFKRGAYEQYF
TRBJ1-5 - - TRBV28 TGTGCCAGCAGTTTAGGACAGAGCTTACATCATTTT CASSLGQSLHHF
TRBJ2-3 TRBD2 few TRBV4-3 TGCGCCAGCAGACAAGCGGGAGAGGCAGATACGCAGTATTTT CASRQAGEADTQYF
TRBJ2-7 - many TRBV27 TGTGCCAGCAGTTTAAATGGTGGGGAGCAGTACTTC CASSLNGGEQYF
TRBJ1-2 TRBD1 once TRBV5-1 TGCGCCAGCACGAGAAAAGGAGAAGGACAGGGGTATGGCTACACCTTC CASTRKGEGQGYGYTF
TRBJ2-7 - many TRBV11-3 TGTGCCAGCAGCTTAGGAACCCCGAACGACTACGAGCAGTACTTC CASSLGTPNDYEQYF
TRBJ1-3 - - TRBV10-3 TGTGCCATGGCTTCAGCCCTAGCTCGTGAAAACACCATATATTTT CAMASALARENTIYF
TRBJ1-5 - many TRBV7-9 TGTGCCAGCAGCCTCCAGTCAGGGGAAGATCGGGGCAATCAGCCCCAGCATTTT CASSLQSGEDRGNQPQHF
TRBJ2-5 - - TRBV28 TGTGCCAGCAGTTCCCAGCCGGGACAAACCTTTAGAGAGACCCAGTACTTC CASSSQPGQTFRETQYF
TRBJ2-1 TRBD2 few TRBV18 TGTGCCAGCAGCTTAAACCTGGCTAGCGGGGGTGAGCAGTTCTTC CASSLNLASGGEQFF
TRBJ1-3 - - TRBV18 TGTGCCAGCTCACCGGACAGTTCCTCTGGAAACACCATATATTTT CASSPDSSSGNTIYF